This T cell receptor (beta chain) appears in the sequencing data of a study of cytomegalovirus exposure and HLA in healthy donors. On this clone itself: What it binds is unknown.

The V segment lost 4 bases and the J segment 5 bases; nucleotides outside the gene matches: 7. The CDR3 sequence is 14 residues long. Germline CDR1 reads SGHRS; CDR2 reads YFSETQ. Study observations and caveats: HLA alleles were associated with around 17,000 TCR beta sequences in a later analysis at 0.05 false discovery rate. In an earlier analysis, in roughly 600 donors, most V segments appeared productive either ~90% or ~30% of the time. The authors listed 150 to 200 TCR beta chains as cytomegalovirus-associated. The authors considered a cluster of highly shared sequence variants likely to be a sequencing artifact.

PCR amplification relied on 60 Vbeta primers (plus 13 Jbeta primers). Sequencing used immunoSEQ multiplex PCR; TCRdb keeps in-frame clones, though not all of them. The data contain around 93,000 clones, roughly 60% of them singletons. The chain is built from TRBV5-1 and TRBJ1-1; TRBD1 matches 8 bases. The sequencing input was PBMCs. This receptor was taken from a boy aged 5-17 years in good health and CMV-seropositive. This CDR3 reads CASSQGAGATEAFF. The CDR3, as DNA: TGCGCCAGCAGCCAGGGGGCCGGCGCGACTGAAGCTTTCTTT.